This T cell receptor beta chain derives from a study of blood T cell repertoires in COVID-19. The overall study: T cells, B-cell-depleted T cells, or PBMCs supplied cDNA or gDNA.

Between the trimmed V and J ends, which lost 6 bases and 12 bases, there was a span of 15 bases. CDR1 is MDHEN, CDR2 SYDVKM, per germline. This CDR3 region has 12 residues. This clone came up once. The protocol was immunoSEQ multiplex PCR, while the TCRdb copy is restricted to in-frame clones and leaves out a portion. The sample lists 100,000 to 150,000 clones, over 60% occurring once. The J gene is TRBJ2-1, the V gene TRBV28, with D tentatively TRBD2 (6 bases). The specimen sequenced was peripheral blood. The TCR originated in a man in his forties with active or convalescent COVID-19. CDR3 region: CASSRSREAQFF. CDR3 coding DNA: TGTGCCAGCAGCCGAAGCAGGGAGGCGCAGTTCTTC.